The clone carrying this TCR beta chain was seen ten or more times. The antigen remains unidentified. This specimen belongs to a study of T cell repertoires in cytomegalovirus infection. Study in general: CMV infection and matching HLA type were both indicated by public TCR beta signatures. Study observations and caveats: HLA-C-restricted CMV-specific TCR beta clonotypes were dominant in the ex vivo response. Identification of carriers of CMV plus the relevant HLA was performed using cumulative public TCR beta family frequency.

Each CDR3 protein is one row after TCRdb ran MiXCR on the reads. This table holds more than 250,000 distinct CDR3 sequences, 12% to 15% found once. Germline assignment: CDR1 LNHNV and CDR2 YYDKDF (reference sequence). CDR3 length equals 15 residues. V dropped 3 bases and J dropped 2; count of bases not matched to a gene: 5. The clonotype originates from a human donor in good health (CMV status not recorded). Some clones in this sample may be carry-over from other donors' samples. Source material: PBMCs. The chain has TRBV15 and TRBJ2-7, with 9 bases aligning to TRBD2. As DNA, the CDR3 is TGTGCCACCAGCAGCGATGTAGCGGGAGCCTACGAGCAGTACTTC. Its translation is CATSSDVAGAYEQYF.